Listed here are 30 T cell receptor beta chains from one sample, sequenced in a study of shared T cell receptors in the human thymus. Sequencing used immunoSEQ multiplex PCR; TCRdb keeps in-frame clones, though not all of them. The table includes some 700,000 clones, approximately 85% detected once. The same sample was also used in a study of human thymus T cells.

The sample consisted of thymocytes. The receptors were gathered from a girl younger than two with a congenital heart defect.

The chain combines TRBV5-1 with TRBJ2-5, with D possibly being TRBD1 (6 bases). The germline gives CDR1 SGHRS, CDR2 YFSETQ. V lost 5 bases to trimming and J lost 4 bases, with 18 bases between them. There are 15 residues in the CDR3. This CDR3 is CASRVTGQVIETQYF. The CDR3 DNA reads TGCGCCAGCAGGGTGACGGGACAAGTAATAGAGACCCAGTACTTC. Using reference TRBV5-1 and TRBJ2-5 for the parts outside the CDR3, the full variable domain is KAGVTQTPRYLIKTRGQQVTLSCSPISGHRSVSWYQQTPGQGLQFLFEYFSETQRNKGNFPGRFSGRQFSNSRSEMNVSTLELGDSALYLCASRVTGQVIETQYFGPGTRLLVL.

Concerning this clone itself: Other DNA sequences within the sample encode an identical CDR3. The V and J genes are TRBV6-5 and TRBJ1-1; maybe TRBD1 (5 bases). The CDR3 consists of 16 residues. Germline lookup yields CDR1 MNHEY and CDR2 SVGAGI. V was pared by 3 bases and J by 0 bases, with 14 bases between. Here the CDR3 DNA reads TGTGCCAGCAGTTATTCCGACAGCTTAATGAACACTGAAGCTTTCTTT. Protein sequence: CASSYSDSLMNTEAFF.

The chain recombines TRBV6-5 with TRBJ1-2; 7 bases map to TRBD1. Germline V gives CDR1 MNHEY, CDR2 SVGAGI. CDR3 length equals 15 residues. V lost 3 bases, J lost 4 bases, and 8 bases stayed unmatched. The CDR3 spells CASSYSTSGGYGYTF. The CDR3 DNA follows: TGTGCCAGCAGTTATTCGACCTCAGGGGGCTATGGCTACACCTTC.

This clone was seen a few times. The rearrangement joins TRBV27 to TRBJ2-7; TRBD1 is a possible D gene (6 bases). This CDR3 is built from 15 residues. CDR1 and CDR2 (germline): MNHEY, SMNVEV (reference sequence). Trimming pared 5 bases from V and 0 bases from J, leaving 14 bases between. CDR3 amino acids: CASSQTRGSSYEQYF. The CDR3 DNA follows: TGTGCCAGCAGTCAGACCAGGGGAAGCTCCTACGAGCAGTACTTC.

The chain couples TRBV2 to TRBJ1-6; 7 bases fit TRBD1. Germline V gives CDR1 SNHLY, CDR2 FYNNEI. Trimming cost V 1 base and J 9 bases; bases outside gene matches: 6. The CDR3 covers 15 residues. The CDR3 spells CASSEGETGASPLHF. The CDR3 region has the DNA TGTGCCAGCAGTGAAGGTGAAACAGGGGCTTCACCCCTCCACTTT.

CDR3 in amino acids: CASSQGAGDYYGYTF. The DNA of the CDR3 is TGCGCCAGCAGCCAAGGGGCAGGGGATTACTATGGCTACACCTTC. The V gene is TRBV4-3, the J gene TRBJ1-2; D may be TRBD1 (6 bases). CDR3 length: 15 amino acids. The V and J ends lost 1 base and 3 bases respectively, with 12 bases between them. Germline values: CDR1 LGHNA, CDR2 YSLEER.

J is TRBJ2-7 and V is TRBV6-1; 8 bases map to TRBD2. The CDR3 loop spans 13 amino acids. In germline, CDR1 is MNHNS, CDR2 SASEGT. V was pared by 6 bases and J by 8 bases, with 9 bases of the junction left unmatched. The CDR3 bases are TGTGCCAGCAGGGCTAAGGGGACTAGGAAGCAGTACTTC. This encodes CASRAKGTRKQYF.

Only a few counts were recorded for this clone. The rearrangement joins TRBV11-2 to TRBJ2-7, with 7 bases aligning to TRBD1. The germline V gene encodes CDR1 SGHAT and CDR2 FQNNGV. J lost 4 bases, V lost 7 bases, and 16 bases had no gene match. The CDR3 consists of 16 residues. CDR3 sequence reads: CASTLVPGQILYEQYF. The CDR3 coding sequence is TGTGCCAGCACCTTGGTCCCGGGACAGATTTTGTACGAGCAGTACTTC.

This sequence joins TRBV5-1 and TRBJ1-2; 11 nucleotides match TRBD1. The CDR3 is 16 amino acids. V trimming: 3 bases; J trimming: 4 bases; junction bases outside the gene matches: 8. Germline CDR1 SGHRS, CDR2 YFSETQ. The CDR3 spells CASSYGRTGGFYGYTF. As DNA, the CDR3 is TGCGCCAGCAGCTACGGTCGGACAGGGGGCTTCTATGGCTACACCTTC.

This clone was counted once. The rearrangement joins TRBV18 to TRBJ2-5; D ambiguous. Germline V gene data show CDR1 as KGHSH and CDR2 as LQKENI. Trimming shortened V by 3 bases and J by 5 bases, and 16 bases separated the two germline ends. This CDR3 has 15 residues. CDR3 coding DNA: TGTGCCAGCTCACCTACCTCTGGCGGTTGGGAGACCCAGTACTTC. Translated, it gives CASSPTSGGWETQYF.

J is TRBJ1-1 and V is TRBV19, with a weak D call TRBD1 (5 bases). Trimming took 3 bases from V and 3 from J, leaving 17 bases between them. Germline V gives CDR1 LNHDA, CDR2 SQIVND (reference sequence). The CDR3 extends over 16 amino acids. The CDR3 region is CASSIGHSGGDTEAFF. CDR3 DNA sequence: TGTGCCAGTAGTATTGGGCACAGTGGGGGGGACACTGAAGCTTTCTTT.

This clone has more than one count but fewer than ten. The chain recombines TRBV6-5 with TRBJ1-1; TRBD1 might be the D (6 bases). From germline, CDR1 is MNHEY and CDR2 SVGAGI. Trimming took off 4 bases at V and 0 bases at J, with 9 bases between the two ends. This CDR3 has 14 amino acids. The CDR3 DNA sequence: TGTGCCAGCAGTTGGGGACAATTGAACACTGAAGCTTTCTTT. This gives the protein CASSWGQLNTEAFF.

The rearrangement joins TRBV4-2 to TRBJ2-7; D gene uncertain. The CDR3 contains 17 residues. V lost 1 base to trimming and J lost 2 bases, with 18 bases between them. Germline CDR1 and CDR2: LGHNA and YNFKEQ. The CDR3: CASSQVPPHKLPYEQYF. DNA for the CDR3: TGTGCCAGCAGCCAAGTTCCACCTCATAAACTACCCTACGAGCAGTACTTC.

This chain connects TRBV19 to TRBJ2-7, with TRBD2 matching 11 bases. The V segment lost 4 bases and the J segment 3 bases; nucleotides outside the gene matches: 11. CDR1 is LNHDA and CDR2 is SQIVND in the germline V gene (reference sequence). The CDR3 length is 17 residues. Here the CDR3 DNA reads TGTGCCAGTAGTAACGGTAAGACTAGCGGGGAAATCTACGAGCAGTACTTC. It yields the protein CASSNGKTSGEIYEQYF.

The chain employs TRBV18 and TRBJ1-2; tentative D call: TRBD1 (6 bases). The CDR3 sequence is 15 residues long. CDR1 is KGHSH and CDR2 is LQKENI in the germline V gene. V was clipped by 4 bases and J by 2 bases, with 14 bases between them. CDR3 DNA: TGTGCCAGCTCACTAGGACAGTCTCGAAACTATGGCTACACCTTC. It yields the protein CASSLGQSRNYGYTF.

This clone was seen only once. This chain joins TRBV19 and TRBJ2-2; 12 bases fit TRBD1. Germline CDR1 is LNHDA and CDR2 is SQIVND (reference sequence). CDR3 size: 20 residues. V lost 3 bases, J lost 7 bases, and 18 bases stayed unmatched. The CDR3 loop is CASSILISGQGAAGVGELFF. CDR3 nucleotide sequence: TGTGCCAGTAGTATTCTGATTTCGGGACAGGGGGCGGCGGGGGTCGGGGAGCTGTTTTTT. Using reference TRBV19 and TRBJ2-2 for the parts outside the CDR3, the full variable domain is DGGITQSPKYLFRKEGQNVTLSCEQNLNHDAMYWYRQDPGQGLRLIYYSQIVNDFQKGDIAEGYSVSREKKESFPLTVTSAQKNPTAFYLCASSILISGQGAAGVGELFFGEGSRLTVL.

This chain links TRBV10-1 with TRBJ1-1; weak D call: TRBD1 (6 bases). CDR1 is WNHNN, CDR2 SYGVQD, per germline (reference sequence). The length of the CDR3 is 15 residues. V lost 3 bases, J lost 4 bases, and 15 bases lay in between. The CDR3 coding sequence is TGCGCCAGCAGTGACTCCGAAACAGGGCCCACTGAAGCTTTCTTT. Translating gives CASSDSETGPTEAFF.

The chain uses TRBV11-1 and TRBJ1-2; 9 bases are a match to TRBD1. The CDR3 sequence is 16 residues long. Trimming cost V 5 bases and J 4 bases; bases outside gene matches: 11. Looked up from germline, CDR1 is SGHAT and CDR2 is FQDESV (reference sequence). CDR3 sequence (DNA): TGTGCCAGCAGCCGCGGACAGGGGCCAATTTTCTATGGCTACACCTTC. Translating gives CASSRGQGPIFYGYTF.

The rearrangement joins TRBV29-1 to TRBJ2-7; the D is unclear. In germline, CDR1 is SQVTM, CDR2 ANQGSEA. CDR3 length equals 11 residues. Trimming took 5 bases from V and 2 from J, leaving 7 bases between them. CDR3 DNA sequence: TGCAGCGTTCGGTTAGCCTACGAGCAGTACTTC. Its protein product is CSVRLAYEQYF.

The chain employs TRBV6-5 and TRBJ1-1; D is undetermined. Germline CDR1 MNHEY, CDR2 SVGAGI. Trimming took 6 bases from V and 0 from J, leaving 11 bases between them. The CDR3 consists of 14 residues. Written as DNA, the CDR3 is TGTGCCAGCAGGTCACAGTACATGAACACTGAAGCTTTCTTT. This sequence encodes CASRSQYMNTEAFF.

The rearrangement links TRBV5-1 to TRBJ2-1; 13 bases map to TRBD2. The germline CDR1 and CDR2 sequences are SGHRS and YFSETQ. J lost 0 bases, V lost 0 bases, and 9 bases had no gene match. The CDR3 consists of 20 residues. The CDR3 bases are TGCGCCAGCAGCTTGGCGACTAGCGGGGGGATTACCCTCTCCTACAATGAGCAGTTCTTC. Protein: CASSLATSGGITLSYNEQFF.

This clone appeared once. V usage is TRBV28 and J usage is TRBJ1-2, with D maybe TRBD1 (5 bases). Germline-derived CDR1 and CDR2 are MDHEN and SYDVKM. V lost 11 bases and J lost 5, with 18 bases in between. The CDR3 extends over 13 amino acids. The CDR3 sequence is CALAQGVHYGYTF. CDR3 DNA sequence: TGTGCCCTCGCCCAAGGGGTACATTATGGCTACACCTTC.

The V gene is TRBV27, the J gene TRBJ2-7; 9 nucleotides align to TRBD2. CDR1 and CDR2 from the germline V gene are MNHEY and SMNVEV (reference sequence). V lost 0 bases to trimming and J lost 3 bases; unmatched junction nucleotides: 15. CDR3 length equals 19 residues. CDR3 amino acids: CASSLSPASGDSLRYEQYF. Written as DNA, the CDR3 is TGTGCCAGCAGTTTATCCCCGGCTAGCGGGGATTCTCTTCGCTACGAGCAGTACTTC.

J is TRBJ2-5 and V is TRBV7-9, with 7 bases fitting TRBD1. The CDR3 consists of 14 residues. With V trimmed by 5 bases and J by 5 bases, 8 bases remained unmatched. Germline V gene data show CDR1 as SEHNR and CDR2 as FQNEAQ (reference sequence). This chain's CDR3 is CASSPQGVGETQYF. The CDR3 DNA reads TGTGCCAGCAGCCCTCAGGGGGTAGGTGAGACCCAGTACTTC.

The chain recombines TRBV4-1 with TRBJ1-2, with 9 bases aligning to TRBD1. The germline V gene has CDR1 MGHRA and CDR2 YSYEKL. The CDR3 sequence is 18 residues long. Trimming took 0 bases from V and 5 from J; bases not matched to a gene: 13. Here the CDR3 DNA reads TGCGCCAGCAGCCAAGAGGCGGCACAGGGGGCATCTCGGTATGGCTACACCTTC. This codes for CASSQEAAQGASRYGYTF.

CDR3 sequence reads: CASSLPTGGNEQYF. The CDR3, as DNA: TGCGCCAGCAGCTTGCCCACAGGGGGCAACGAGCAGTACTTC. This chain uses TRBV5-1 with TRBJ2-7, with 9 bases that match TRBD1. Germline CDR1 reads SGHRS; CDR2 reads YFSETQ. The CDR3 totals 14 residues. Trimming removed 1 base from V and 5 bases from J; junction bases left unmatched: 4.

This clone was observed a handful of times. This chain uses TRBV5-6 with TRBJ1-5; 8 bases match TRBD1. This CDR3 region has 15 residues. J lost 5 bases, V lost 4 bases, and 8 bases had no gene match. CDR1 SGHDT and CDR2 YYEEEE come from the germline V gene. CDR3 sequence: CASSPWAQGDQPQHF. The CDR3 DNA reads as TGTGCCAGCAGCCCCTGGGCACAGGGGGATCAGCCCCAGCATTTT. Full variable domain (outside the CDR3, taken from reference TRBV5-6 and TRBJ1-5): DAGVTQSPTHLIKTRGQQVTLRCSPKSGHDTVSWYQQALGQGPQFIFQYYEEEERQRGNFPDRFSGHQFPNYSSELNVNALLLGDSALYLCASSPWAQGDQPQHFGDGTRLSIL.

This clone occurred once. The gene calls are TRBV4-1 and TRBJ2-2; no reliable D call. The germline V gene has CDR1 MGHRA and CDR2 YSYEKL. V shed 4 bases and J shed 2 bases, with 20 bases lying between them. This CDR3 has 18 amino acids. CDR3 region: CASSLLQPGRVNTGELFF. CDR3 coding DNA: TGCGCCAGCAGCCTGCTCCAACCCGGCCGGGTTAACACCGGGGAGCTGTTTTTT.

CDR3: CASRPRLAGNNEQFF. Written as DNA, the CDR3 is TGTGCCAGCAGACCCCGCCTAGCGGGGAACAATGAGCAGTTCTTC. The J gene is TRBJ2-1, the V gene TRBV6-5; 9 bases are shared with TRBD2. The CDR3 consists of 15 residues. CDR1 and CDR2 from the germline V gene are MNHEY and SVGAGI. The junction had 8 bases not matched to a gene; V was cut back by 6 bases and J by 5 bases.

The J gene is TRBJ2-7, the V gene TRBV5-6; TRBD2 agrees at 13 bases. V was clipped by 4 bases and J by 2 bases; unmatched bases: 12. CDR3 size: 18 residues. Germline CDR1 and CDR2: SGHDT and YYEEEE. Written as DNA, the CDR3 is TGTGCCAGCAGCCCCACTAGCGGGGGGGAAGAAGCTCCCTACGAGCAGTACTTC. As protein: CASSPTSGGEEAPYEQYF.